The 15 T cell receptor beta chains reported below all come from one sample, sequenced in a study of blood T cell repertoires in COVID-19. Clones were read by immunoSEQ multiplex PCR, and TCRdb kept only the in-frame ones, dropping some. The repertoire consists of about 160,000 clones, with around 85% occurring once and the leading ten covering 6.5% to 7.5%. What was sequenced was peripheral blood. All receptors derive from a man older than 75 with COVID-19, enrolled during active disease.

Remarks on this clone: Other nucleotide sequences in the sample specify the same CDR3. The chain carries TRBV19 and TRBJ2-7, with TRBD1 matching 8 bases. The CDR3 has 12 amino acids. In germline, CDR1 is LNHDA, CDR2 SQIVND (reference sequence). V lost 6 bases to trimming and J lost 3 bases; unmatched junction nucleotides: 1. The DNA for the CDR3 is TGTGCCAGTAGCGACAGGGGCTACGAGCAGTACTTC. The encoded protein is CASSDRGYEQYF.

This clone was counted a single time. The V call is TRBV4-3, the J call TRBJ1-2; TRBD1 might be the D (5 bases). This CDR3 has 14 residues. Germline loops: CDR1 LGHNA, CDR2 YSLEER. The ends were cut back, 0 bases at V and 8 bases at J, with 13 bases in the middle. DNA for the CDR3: TGCGCCAGCAGCCAAGATCGGGGGTGGCAAGGCTACACCTTC. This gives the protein CASSQDRGWQGYTF.

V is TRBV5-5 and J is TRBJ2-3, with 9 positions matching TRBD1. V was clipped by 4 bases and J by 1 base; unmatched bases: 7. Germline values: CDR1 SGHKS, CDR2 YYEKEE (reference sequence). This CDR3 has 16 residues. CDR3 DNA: TGTGCCAGCAGCAGAGCTACAGGGGGCGGCACAGATACGCAGTATTTT. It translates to CASSRATGGGTDTQYF.

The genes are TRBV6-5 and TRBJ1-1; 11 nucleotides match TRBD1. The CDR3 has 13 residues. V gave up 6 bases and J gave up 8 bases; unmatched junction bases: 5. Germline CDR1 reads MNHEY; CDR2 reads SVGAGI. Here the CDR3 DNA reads TGTGCCAGCAGCTGGACAGGGGGCGGAGAAGCTTTCTTT. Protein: CASSWTGGGEAFF.

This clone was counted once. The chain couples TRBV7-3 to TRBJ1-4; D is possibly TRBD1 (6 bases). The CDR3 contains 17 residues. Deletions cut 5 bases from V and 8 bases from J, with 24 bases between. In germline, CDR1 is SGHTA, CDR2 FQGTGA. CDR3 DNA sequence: TGTGCCAGCAGCCAAAAAGGGATTCAGGGGAGAAGGGAAAAACTGTTTTTT. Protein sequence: CASSQKGIQGRREKLFF.

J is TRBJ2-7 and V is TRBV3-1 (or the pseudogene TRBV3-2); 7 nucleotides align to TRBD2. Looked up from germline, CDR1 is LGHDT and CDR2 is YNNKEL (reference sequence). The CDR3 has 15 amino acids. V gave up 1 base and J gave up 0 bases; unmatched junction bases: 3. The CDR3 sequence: CASSQGGGGSYEQYF. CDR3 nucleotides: TGTGCCAGCAGCCAAGGCGGCGGGGGCTCCTACGAGCAGTACTTC.

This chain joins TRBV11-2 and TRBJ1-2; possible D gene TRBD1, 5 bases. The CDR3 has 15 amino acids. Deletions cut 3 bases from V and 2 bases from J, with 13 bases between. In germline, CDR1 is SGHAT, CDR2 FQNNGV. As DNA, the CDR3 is TGTGCCAGCAGCTTGTACTTTAGACAGAACTATGGCTACACCTTC. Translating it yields CASSLYFRQNYGYTF. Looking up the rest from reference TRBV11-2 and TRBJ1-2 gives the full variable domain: EAGVAQSPRYKIIEKRQSVAFWCNPISGHATLYWYQQILGQGPKLLIQFQNNGVVDDSQLPKDRFSAERLKGVDSTLKIQPAKLEDSAVYLCASSLYFRQNYGYTFGSGTRLTVV.

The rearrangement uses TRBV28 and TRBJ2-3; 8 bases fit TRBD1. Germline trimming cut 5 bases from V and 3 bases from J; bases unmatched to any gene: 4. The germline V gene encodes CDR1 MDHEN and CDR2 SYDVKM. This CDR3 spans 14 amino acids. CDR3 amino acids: CASSTNRGTDTQYF. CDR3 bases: TGTGCCAGCAGTACTAACAGGGGGACAGATACGCAGTATTTT.

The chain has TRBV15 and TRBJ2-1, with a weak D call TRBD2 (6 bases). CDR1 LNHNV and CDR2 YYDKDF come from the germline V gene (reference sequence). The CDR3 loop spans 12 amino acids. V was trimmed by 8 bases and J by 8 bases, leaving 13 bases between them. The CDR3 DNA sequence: TGTGCCACCGGACCGGGGGTCGATGAGCAGTTCTTC. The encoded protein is CATGPGVDEQFF.

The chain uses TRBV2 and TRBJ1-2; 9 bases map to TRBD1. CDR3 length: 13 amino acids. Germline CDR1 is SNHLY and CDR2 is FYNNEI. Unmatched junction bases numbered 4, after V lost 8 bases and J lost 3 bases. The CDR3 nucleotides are TGTGCCAGCTCGGGACAGGGATACTATGGCTACACCTTC. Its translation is CASSGQGYYGYTF.

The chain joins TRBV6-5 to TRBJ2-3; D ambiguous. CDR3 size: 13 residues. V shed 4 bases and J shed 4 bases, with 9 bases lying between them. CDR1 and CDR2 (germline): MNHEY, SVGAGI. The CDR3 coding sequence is TGTGCCAGCAGTTCCCCCGGAGCAGATACGCAGTATTTT. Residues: CASSSPGADTQYF.

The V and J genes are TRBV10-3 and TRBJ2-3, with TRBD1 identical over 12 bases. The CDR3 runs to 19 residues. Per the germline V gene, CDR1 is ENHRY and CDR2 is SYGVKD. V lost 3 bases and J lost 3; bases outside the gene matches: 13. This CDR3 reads CAISDPGQGAVAGTDTQYF. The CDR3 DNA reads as TGTGCCATCAGTGATCCGGGACAGGGGGCAGTCGCGGGGACAGATACGCAGTATTTT.

CDR3 amino acids: CASSLQGGNQPQHF. In nucleotides, the CDR3 is TGTGCCAGCAGCTTACAGGGGGGAAATCAGCCCCAGCATTTT. The chain couples TRBV7-2 to TRBJ1-5; 7 nucleotides line up with TRBD1. The germline gives CDR1 SGHTA, CDR2 FQGNSA. Germline trimming cut 2 bases from V and 4 bases from J; bases unmatched to any gene: 2. The CDR3 has 14 residues. The full variable domain, in which reference TRBV7-2 and TRBJ1-5 provide the parts outside the CDR3, is GAGVSQSPSNKVTEKGKDVELRCDPISGHTALYWYRQSLGQGLEFLIYFQGNSAPDKSGLPSDRFSAERTGGSVSTLTIQRTQQEDSAVYLCASSLQGGNQPQHFGDGTRLSIL.

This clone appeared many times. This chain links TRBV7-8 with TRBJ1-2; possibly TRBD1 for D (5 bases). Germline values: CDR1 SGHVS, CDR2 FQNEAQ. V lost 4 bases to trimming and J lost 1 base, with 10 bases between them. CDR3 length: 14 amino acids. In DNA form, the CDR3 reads TGTGCCAGCAGCTCAAGACAGCATAACTATGGCTACACCTTC. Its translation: CASSSRQHNYGYTF.

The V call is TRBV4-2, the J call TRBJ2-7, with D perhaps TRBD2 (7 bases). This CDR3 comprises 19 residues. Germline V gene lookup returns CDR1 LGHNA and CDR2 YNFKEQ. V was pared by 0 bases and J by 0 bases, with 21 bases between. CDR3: CASSQDLRGGGPSSYEQYF. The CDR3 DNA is TGTGCCAGCAGCCAAGATCTAAGGGGCGGGGGCCCCAGCTCCTACGAGCAGTACTTC.